This T cell receptor beta chain originates from a study of Graves' ophthalmopathy and Graves' hyperthyroidism. As the template, RNA transcripts were used to amplify TCR beta CDR3 regions. HTBI-primed first-round RT-PCR preceded second-round multiplex PCR. TCRdb recomputed calls from the multiplex PCR reads with MiXCR, one row per CDR3 protein. Among a few hundred thousand distinct CDR3 sequences listed, 17% were seen once. Patients were left out if they had other autoimmune diseases, uncontrolled infections, pregnancy or lactation. The diagnosis combined clinical symptoms, thyroxine, TRAb, thyroid ultrasound and orbital computed tomography scans. Someone took the PBMCs out of more than 9 ml of fresh peripheral blood. With regard to this clonotype: The junction does not match germline at one end; this may be a read error.

Per the germline V gene, CDR1 is LGHNT and CDR2 is FRNRAP. The length of the CDR3 is 14 residues. This receptor was identified in an adult woman with stable Graves' hyperthyroidism. The rearrangement links TRBV12-5 to TRBJ2-7; TRBD2 is a possible D gene (5 bases). Input material: peripheral blood. CDR3 sequence reads: CASGLLHGDYEQCF. The CDR3 nucleotides are TGTGCTAGTGGTTTGTTGCACGGAGACTACGAGCAGTGCTTC. The whole variable domain, filled in from reference TRBV12-5 and TRBJ2-7, reads DARVTQTPRHKVTEMGQEVTMRCQPILGHNTVFWYRQTMMQGLELLAYFRNRAPLDDSGMPKDRFSAEMPDATLATLKIQPSEPRDSAVYFCASGLLHGDYEQCFGPGTRLTVT.